The 20 T cell receptor beta chains in this list originate from one sample, sequenced in a study of blood T cell repertoires in COVID-19 (dated by TCRdb to the early 2020s). The library was obtained by the immunoSEQ multiplex PCR assay. The table comes from immuneACCESS by way of TCRdb, which keeps in-frame sequences with V and J called. Part of the clones is missing from these tables; in studies checked, under half for an unresolved V gene and the rest for unknown reasons. Counted in this sample were about 67,000 clones; roughly 89% of them appeared once. Together, the top ten hold around 20% of the sample. Specimen: peripheral blood. These receptors all come from an elderly woman with acute or convalescent COVID-19.

The chain links TRBV6-5 to TRBJ2-5, with D maybe TRBD2 (5 bases). Trimming left V 6 bases short and J 2 bases short, with 16 bases between. The CDR3 totals 15 residues. The germline V gene has CDR1 MNHEY and CDR2 SVGAGI. The CDR3 DNA reads TGTGCCAGCAGGATCGGCGGGCAGACTCAAGAGACCCAGTACTTC. It codes for CASRIGGQTQETQYF.

V gene TRBV5-4 combines with J gene TRBJ1-3; D perhaps matches TRBD1 (5 bases). The length of the CDR3 is 17 residues. CDR1 SGHNT and CDR2 YYREEE come from the germline V gene (reference sequence). The ends were cut back, 2 bases at V and 1 base at J, with 16 bases in the middle. CDR3 sequence: CASSFWGGSRSGNTIYF. DNA for the CDR3: TGTGCCAGCAGCTTTTGGGGGGGGTCGAGGTCTGGAAACACCATATATTTT.

This clone was observed once. V gene TRBV9 combines with J gene TRBJ1-1; 7 nucleotides match TRBD1. Unmatched junction bases numbered 7, after V lost 4 bases and J lost 4 bases. The CDR3 loop spans 14 amino acids. Germline values: CDR1 SGDLS, CDR2 YYNGEE. The CDR3 protein is CASSPWDSATEAFF. The CDR3 DNA reads TGTGCCAGCAGCCCATGGGACAGCGCCACTGAAGCTTTCTTT. The full variable domain, rest sourced from reference TRBV9 and TRBJ1-1, is DSGVTQTPKHLITATGQRVTLRCSPRSGDLSVYWYQQSLDQGLQFLIQYYNGEERAKGNILERFSAQQFPDLHSELNLSSLELGDSALYFCASSPWDSATEAFFGQGTRLTVV.

The chain is built from TRBV24-1 and TRBJ2-3; 7 bases fit TRBD2. The CDR3 extends over 13 amino acids. Germline CDR1 is KGHDR and CDR2 is SFDVKD. V shed 12 bases and J 2 bases; nucleotides not matched to a gene: 7. This CDR3 reads CAVTGGATDTQYF. The CDR3 nucleotides are TGTGCCGTCACGGGGGGTGCCACAGATACGCAGTATTTT.

The gene calls are TRBV12-3 or TRBV12-4 and TRBJ2-2; possibly TRBD2 for D (5 bases). The CDR3 covers 12 residues. This CDR3 is CASGIGTGELFF. DNA of the CDR3: TGTGCTTCGGGGATCGGTACCGGGGAGCTGTTTTTT.

V is TRBV6-6 and J is TRBJ2-3; TRBD2 aligns across 8 bases. The CDR3 runs to 16 residues. J was trimmed by 6 bases and V by 8 bases; bases with no gene match: 16. Looked up from germline, CDR1 is MNHNY and CDR2 is SVGAGI (reference sequence). CDR3 loop: CASETWGSGGSDTQYF. The DNA of the CDR3 is TGTGCCAGCGAGACGTGGGGGTCGGGAGGGAGCGATACGCAGTATTTT.

This chain connects TRBV4-2 to TRBJ2-7; 10 bases are a match to TRBD2. CDR3 length: 14 amino acids. Germline CDR1 and CDR2: LGHNA and YNFKEQ. The V gene end was trimmed by 4 bases and the J gene end by 4 bases; junction bases not matched to a gene: 4. The CDR3 nucleotides read TGTGCCAGCAGCCCGCTAGCGGGAGAGTACGAGCAGTACTTC. The encoded protein is CASSPLAGEYEQYF.

This clone was observed a few times. The J gene is TRBJ1-5, the V gene TRBV27, with 9 bases aligning to TRBD1. Germline V lookup: CDR1 MNHEY, CDR2 SMNVEV (reference sequence). CDR3 length: 19 amino acids. The V gene end was trimmed by 6 bases and the J gene end by 0 bases; junction bases not matched to a gene: 15. The CDR3 here is CASRSPQDRGRYSNQPQHF. The CDR3 coding sequence is TGTGCCAGCAGGAGTCCCCAGGACAGGGGAAGGTATAGCAATCAGCCCCAGCATTTT.

This clone was seen once. The chain links TRBV28 to TRBJ2-2; D is ambiguous. Trimming cost V 4 bases and J 2 bases, with 5 bases left between them. CDR1 and CDR2 (germline): MDHEN, SYDVKM. The CDR3 has 13 residues. The CDR3: CASSSPNTGELFF. CDR3 DNA sequence: TGTGCCAGCAGTTCCCCAAACACCGGGGAGCTGTTTTTT.

V and J are TRBV6-1 and TRBJ1-5; TRBD1 agrees at 9 bases. Germline V gene lookup returns CDR1 MNHNS and CDR2 SASEGT. V dropped 3 bases and J dropped 4; count of bases not matched to a gene: 7. This CDR3 comprises 16 residues. The CDR3 DNA is TGTGCCAGCAGTGAGCGACAGGGGGGAAGTAATCAGCCCCAGCATTTT. Translated: CASSERQGGSNQPQHF.

This sequence joins TRBV5-1 and TRBJ2-7, with D possibly matching TRBD1 (6 bases). Germline V gene sequence: CDR1 SGHRS, CDR2 YFSETQ. CDR3 length: 15 residues. The V end lost 3 bases, the J end lost 0 bases, and 13 bases lay between the germline ends. The CDR3 here is CASSSRGGSSYEQYF. CDR3 in DNA: TGCGCCAGCAGCTCAAGAGGGGGTTCCTCCTACGAGCAGTACTTC.

The rearrangement joins TRBV7-8 to TRBJ1-4; tentative D call: TRBD1 (5 bases). Per germline, CDR1 SGHVS and CDR2 FQNEAQ. The CDR3 sequence is 13 residues long. V was cut by 5 bases and J by 8 bases, with 12 bases left in between. Here the CDR3 reads CASSPRGWEKLFF. The DNA for the CDR3 is TGTGCCAGCAGCCCTAGGGGTTGGGAAAAACTGTTTTTT.

The chain carries TRBV18 and TRBJ1-5, with a weak D call TRBD1 (5 bases). Germline V gives CDR1 KGHSH, CDR2 LQKENI. The CDR3 totals 12 residues. Trimming cost V 4 bases and J 4 bases, with 5 bases left between them. CDR3 in DNA: TGTGCCAGCTCACAGGGGAATCAGCCCCAGCATTTT. Encoded protein: CASSQGNQPQHF.

This chain joins TRBV6-2 or TRBV6-3 and TRBJ2-7; 7 nucleotides line up with TRBD1. CDR3 length: 12 residues. Germline CDR1 is MNHEY and CDR2 is SVGEGT. V trimming: 6 bases; J trimming: 7 bases; junction bases outside the gene matches: 6. The CDR3 is CASSQLRGEQYF. In DNA, the CDR3 is TGTGCCAGCAGCCAGCTCAGGGGGGAGCAGTACTTC.

The gene calls are TRBV5-1 and TRBJ2-5, with a tentative D call TRBD1 (6 bases). Germline V gene data show CDR1 as SGHRS and CDR2 as YFSETQ. CDR3 length: 15 residues. Trimming removed 0 bases from V and 1 base from J, with 10 bases in between. CDR3 DNA: TGCGCCAGCAGCTTGGCAGGGGCTTTCCAAGAGACCCAGTACTTC. Translation gives CASSLAGAFQETQYF.

The chain employs TRBV19 and TRBJ2-3; D possibly corresponds to TRBD1 (6 bases). Germline CDR1 reads LNHDA; CDR2 reads SQIVND (reference sequence). V shed 5 bases and J shed 1 base, with 16 bases lying between them. This CDR3 region has 16 residues. The DNA of the CDR3 is TGTGCCAGTAGTCCGGCACAGGGTAGCGGCACAGATACGCAGTATTTT. Its protein is CASSPAQGSGTDTQYF.

The V call is TRBV19, the J call TRBJ1-2; D perhaps matches TRBD1 (5 bases). CDR1 and CDR2 (germline): LNHDA, SQIVND (reference sequence). Trimming pared 3 bases from V and 3 bases from J, leaving 11 bases between. The CDR3 is made up of 14 amino acids. The chain's CDR3 is CASSMLGRDYGYTF. CDR3 coding DNA: TGTGCCAGTAGTATGCTTGGCAGGGACTATGGCTACACCTTC.

V is TRBV7-2 and J is TRBJ2-7, with 7 bases aligning to TRBD2. The length of the CDR3 is 15 residues. Germline lookup yields CDR1 SGHTA and CDR2 FQGNSA. After removal of 5 bases from V and 2 bases from J, the junction contained 9 bases not matched to a gene. This CDR3 reads CASSPHVLATYEQYF. The CDR3, as DNA: TGTGCCAGCAGCCCGCACGTACTAGCGACCTACGAGCAGTACTTC. The whole variable domain, remainder taken from reference TRBV7-2 and TRBJ2-7, is GAGVSQSPSNKVTEKGKDVELRCDPISGHTALYWYRQSLGQGLEFLIYFQGNSAPDKSGLPSDRFSAERTGGSVSTLTIQRTQQEDSAVYLCASSPHVLATYEQYFGPGTRLTVT.

The chain couples TRBV7-9 to TRBJ1-5, with unresolved D. CDR1 and CDR2 (germline): SEHNR, FQNEAQ (reference sequence). This CDR3 spans 11 amino acids. Trimming stripped 4 bases from V and 11 bases from J, with 9 bases between. The CDR3 DNA sequence: TGTGCCAGCAGCTCCGGAGGGTCCCAGCATTTT. Its protein product is CASSSGGSQHF.

V usage is TRBV5-4 and J usage is TRBJ1-4; possible D gene TRBD1, 6 bases. The CDR3 has 16 amino acids. The V and J ends lost 0 bases and 2 bases respectively, with 11 bases between them. In germline, CDR1 is SGHNT, CDR2 YYREEE (reference sequence). CDR3 loop: CASSLGGPSTNEKLFF. The DNA for the CDR3 is TGTGCCAGCAGCTTGGGGGGGCCATCGACTAATGAAAAACTGTTTTTT.